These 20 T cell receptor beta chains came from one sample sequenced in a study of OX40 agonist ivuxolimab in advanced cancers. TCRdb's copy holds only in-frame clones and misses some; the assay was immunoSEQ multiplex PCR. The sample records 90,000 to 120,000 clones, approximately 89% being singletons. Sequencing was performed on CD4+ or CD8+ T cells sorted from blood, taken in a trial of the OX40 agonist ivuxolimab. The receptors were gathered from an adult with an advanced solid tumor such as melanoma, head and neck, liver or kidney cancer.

The CDR3 sequence: CASSYDGRSEAFF. The CDR3 region has the DNA TGTGCCAGCAGTTACGATGGGAGATCTGAAGCTTTCTTT. The V and J genes are TRBV6-5 and TRBJ1-1; D ambiguous. V lost 2 bases and J lost 6, with 10 bases in between. This CDR3 has 13 amino acids. Per the germline V gene, CDR1 is MNHEY and CDR2 is SVGAGI.

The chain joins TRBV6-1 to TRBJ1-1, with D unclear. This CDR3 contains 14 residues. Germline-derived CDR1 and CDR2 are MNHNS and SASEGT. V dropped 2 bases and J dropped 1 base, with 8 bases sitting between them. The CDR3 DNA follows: TGTGCCAGCAGTGAACGGCCCCGGAACACTGAAGCTTTCTTT. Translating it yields CASSERPRNTEAFF.

The CDR3 DNA follows: TGTGCCAGCAGCTTAGTAGGGGGGACAGGGCCTGAAGCTTTCTTT. Translating it yields CASSLVGGTGPEAFF. V gene TRBV7-2 combines with J gene TRBJ1-1, with 9 bases matching TRBD1. Trimming cost V 1 base and J 6 bases; bases outside gene matches: 6. CDR3 length equals 15 residues. Germline V CDR1 and CDR2: SGHTA, FQGNSA.

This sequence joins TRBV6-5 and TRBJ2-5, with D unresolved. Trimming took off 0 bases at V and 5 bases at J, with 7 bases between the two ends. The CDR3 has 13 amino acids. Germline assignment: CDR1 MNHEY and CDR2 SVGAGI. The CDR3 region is CASSYSRWETQYF. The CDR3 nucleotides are TGTGCCAGCAGTTACTCGAGGTGGGAGACCCAGTACTTC.

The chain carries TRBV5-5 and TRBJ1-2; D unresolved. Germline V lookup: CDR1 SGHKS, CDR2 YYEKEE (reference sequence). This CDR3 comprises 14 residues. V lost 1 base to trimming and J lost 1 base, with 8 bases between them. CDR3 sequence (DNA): TGTGCCAGCAGCTTGCTCGGCATTAACTATGGCTACACCTTC. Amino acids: CASSLLGINYGYTF.

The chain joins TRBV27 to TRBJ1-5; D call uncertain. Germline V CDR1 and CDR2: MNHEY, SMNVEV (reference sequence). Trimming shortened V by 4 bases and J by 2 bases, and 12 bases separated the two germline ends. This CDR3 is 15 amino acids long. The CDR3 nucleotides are TGTGCCAGCAGTTCCCTCCGTCCGGGCAATCAGCCCCAGCATTTT. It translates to CASSSLRPGNQPQHF.

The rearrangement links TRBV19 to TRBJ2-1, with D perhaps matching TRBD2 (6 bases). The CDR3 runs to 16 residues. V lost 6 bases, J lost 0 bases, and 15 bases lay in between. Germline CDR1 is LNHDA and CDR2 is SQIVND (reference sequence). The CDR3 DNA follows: TGTGCCAGTAGCGTGACTAGACGTAACTCCTACAATGAGCAGTTCTTC. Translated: CASSVTRRNSYNEQFF.

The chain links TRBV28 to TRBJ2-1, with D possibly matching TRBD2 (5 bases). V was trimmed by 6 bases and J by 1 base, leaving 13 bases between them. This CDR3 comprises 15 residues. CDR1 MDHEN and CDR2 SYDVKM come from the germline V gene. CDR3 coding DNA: TGTGCCAGCAGCGAGGGATTTACTTCCTACAATGAGCAGTTCTTC. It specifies CASSEGFTSYNEQFF.

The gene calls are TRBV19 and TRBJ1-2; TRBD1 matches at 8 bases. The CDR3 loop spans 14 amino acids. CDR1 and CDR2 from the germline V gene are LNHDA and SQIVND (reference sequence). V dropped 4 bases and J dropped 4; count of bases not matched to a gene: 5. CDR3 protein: CASSRLQGGYGYTF. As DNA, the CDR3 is TGTGCCAGTAGTAGACTACAGGGGGGCTATGGCTACACCTTC. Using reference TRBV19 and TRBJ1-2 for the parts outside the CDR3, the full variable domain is DGGITQSPKYLFRKEGQNVTLSCEQNLNHDAMYWYRQDPGQGLRLIYYSQIVNDFQKGDIAEGYSVSREKKESFPLTVTSAQKNPTAFYLCASSRLQGGYGYTFGSGTRLTVV.

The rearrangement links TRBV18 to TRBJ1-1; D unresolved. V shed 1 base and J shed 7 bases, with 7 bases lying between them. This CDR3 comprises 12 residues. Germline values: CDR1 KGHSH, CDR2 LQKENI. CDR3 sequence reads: CASSPQGGEAFF. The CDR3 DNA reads TGTGCCAGCTCACCACAGGGAGGTGAAGCTTTCTTT. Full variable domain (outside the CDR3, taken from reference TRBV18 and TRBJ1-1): NAGVMQNPRHLVRRRGQEARLRCSPMKGHSHVYWYRQLPEEGLKFMVYLQKENIIDESGMPKERFSAEFPKEGPSILRIQQVVRGDSAAYFCASSPQGGEAFFGQGTRLTVV.

The CDR3 reads CASSLAGSGSANTQYF. The CDR3, as DNA: TGCGCCAGCAGCTTGGCGGGGAGCGGGAGTGCAAATACGCAGTATTTT. This chain uses TRBV5-1 with TRBJ2-3; TRBD2 matches at 8 bases. The junction had 10 bases not matched to a gene; V was cut back by 0 bases and J by 7 bases. Germline CDR1 reads SGHRS; CDR2 reads YFSETQ. The CDR3 spans 16 residues. Based on the CDR3 plus reference TRBV5-1 and TRBJ2-3, the full variable domain is KAGVTQTPRYLIKTRGQQVTLSCSPISGHRSVSWYQQTPGQGLQFLFEYFSETQRNKGNFPGRFSGRQFSNSRSEMNVSTLELGDSALYLCASSLAGSGSANTQYFGPGTRLTVL.

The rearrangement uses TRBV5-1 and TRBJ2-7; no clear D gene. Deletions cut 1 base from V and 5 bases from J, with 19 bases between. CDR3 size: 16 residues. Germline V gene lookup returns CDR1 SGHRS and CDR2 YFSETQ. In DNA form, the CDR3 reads TGCGCCAGCAGCTTGTTTTCCTCCAGGACGATGAACGAGCAGTACTTC. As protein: CASSLFSSRTMNEQYF.

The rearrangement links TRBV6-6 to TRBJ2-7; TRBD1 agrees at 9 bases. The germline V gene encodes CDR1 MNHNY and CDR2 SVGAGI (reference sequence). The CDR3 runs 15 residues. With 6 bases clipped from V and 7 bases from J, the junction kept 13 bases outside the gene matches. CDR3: CASSPPGQGFQEQYF. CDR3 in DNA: TGTGCCAGCAGCCCTCCGGGACAGGGTTTTCAAGAGCAGTACTTC.

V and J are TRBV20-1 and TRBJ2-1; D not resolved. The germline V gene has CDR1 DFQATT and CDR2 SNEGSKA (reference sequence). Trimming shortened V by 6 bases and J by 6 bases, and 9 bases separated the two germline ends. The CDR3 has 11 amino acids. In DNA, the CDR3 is TGCAGTGCCCTAAAGGGCAATGAGCAGTTCTTC. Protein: CSALKGNEQFF.

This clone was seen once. CDR3 loop: CASSLGTGPYEQYF. CDR3 DNA sequence: TGTGCCAGCAGCTTAGGGACAGGTCCTTACGAGCAGTACTTC. The J gene is TRBJ2-7, the V gene TRBV7-8; 7 nucleotides agree with TRBD1. The CDR3 covers 14 residues. CDR1 is SGHVS, CDR2 FQNEAQ, per germline. V gave up 1 base and J gave up 4 bases; unmatched junction bases: 4. Filled out from reference TRBV7-8 and TRBJ2-7, the complete variable domain reads GAGVSQSPRYKVAKRGQDVALRCDPISGHVSLFWYQQALGQGPEFLTYFQNEAQLDKSGLPSDRFFAERPEGSVSTLKIQRTQQEDSAVYLCASSLGTGPYEQYFGPGTRLTVT.

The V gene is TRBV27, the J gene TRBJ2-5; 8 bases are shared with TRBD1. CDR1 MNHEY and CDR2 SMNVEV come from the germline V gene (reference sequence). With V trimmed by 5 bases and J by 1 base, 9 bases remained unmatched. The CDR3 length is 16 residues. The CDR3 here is CASSPGLTGAQETQYF. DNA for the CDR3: TGTGCCAGCAGTCCAGGTTTGACAGGGGCCCAAGAGACCCAGTACTTC.

CDR3 amino acids: CASSLGGGEGEKLFF. In nucleotides, the CDR3 is TGTGCCAGCAGTCTCGGCGGAGGGGAGGGAGAAAAACTGTTTTTT. The chain couples TRBV28 to TRBJ1-4; maybe TRBD1 (5 bases). CDR1 is MDHEN and CDR2 is SYDVKM in the germline V gene. The CDR3 is 15 residues long. Trimming cost V 5 bases and J 8 bases, with 18 bases left between them. The whole variable domain, remainder taken from reference TRBV28 and TRBJ1-4, is DVKVTQSSRYLVKRTGEKVFLECVQDMDHENMFWYRQDPGLGLRLIYFSYDVKMKEKGDIPEGYSVSREKKERFSLILESASTNQTSMYLCASSLGGGEGEKLFFGSGTQLSVL.

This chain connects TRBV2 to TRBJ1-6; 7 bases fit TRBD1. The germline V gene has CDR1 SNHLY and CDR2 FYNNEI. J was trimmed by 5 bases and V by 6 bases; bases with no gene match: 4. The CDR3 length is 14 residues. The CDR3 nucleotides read TGTGCCAGCAGCCCCACAGGGGATAATTCACCCCTCCACTTT. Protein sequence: CASSPTGDNSPLHF.

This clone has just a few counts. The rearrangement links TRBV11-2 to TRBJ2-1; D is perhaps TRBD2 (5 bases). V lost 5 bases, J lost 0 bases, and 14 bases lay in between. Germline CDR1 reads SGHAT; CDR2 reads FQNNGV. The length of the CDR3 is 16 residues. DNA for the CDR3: TGTGCCAGCAGCCCCCGGATAGGGAGCTCCTACAATGAGCAGTTCTTC. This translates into CASSPRIGSSYNEQFF. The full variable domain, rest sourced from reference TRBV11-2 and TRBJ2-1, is EAGVAQSPRYKIIEKRQSVAFWCNPISGHATLYWYQQILGQGPKLLIQFQNNGVVDDSQLPKDRFSAERLKGVDSTLKIQPAKLEDSAVYLCASSPRIGSSYNEQFFGPGTRLTVL.

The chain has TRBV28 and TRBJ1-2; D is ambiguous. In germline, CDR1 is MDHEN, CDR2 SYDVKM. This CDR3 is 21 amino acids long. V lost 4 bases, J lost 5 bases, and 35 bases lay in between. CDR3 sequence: CASSSSFGPREPYPSGYGYTF. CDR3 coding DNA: TGTGCCAGCAGTTCGTCTTTTGGCCCGAGGGAACCTTACCCTTCGGGGTATGGCTACACCTTC.